A selection of T cell receptor beta chains follows, all from one sample in a study of shared clonotypes between healthy human individuals. Sequencing was performed with immunoSEQ multiplex PCR; in TCRdb, only in-frame clones are kept and a portion is missing. The top ten hold approximately 1.5% of the sample, which has approximately 980,000 clones, approximately 76% seen once. The sample consisted of memory CD4+ T cells sorted from blood. Source of these receptors: a young man in good health. Each CDR3 is given with its conserved first and last residue. D genes are given only for firm matches. Rows may omit the clone size; those that give it use once, few, many or a size class.

V: TRBV7-2
size: .
D: TRBD2
J: TRBJ2-7
DNA: TGTGCCAGCAGCTTAAAAGCGGGAGGGCCCCACGAGCAGTACTTC
CDR3: CASSLKAGGPHEQYF

V: TRBV27
size: once
D: TRBD2
J: TRBJ2-2
DNA: TGTGCCAGCAGTTTTGGGTTAGCGGGAGGCTACACCGGGGAGCTGTTTTTT
CDR3: CASSFGLAGGYTGELFF

V: TRBV5-6
size: .
D: .
J: TRBJ2-3
DNA: TGTGCCAGCAGCTCCCTCGGGGTGACAGATACGCAGTATTTT
CDR3: CASSSLGVTDTQYF

V: TRBV6-5
size: once
D: .
J: TRBJ1-1
DNA: TGTGCCAGCAGTGGCCGGGCGCCCCCCGAAGCTTTCTTT
CDR3: CASSGRAPPEAFF

V: TRBV21-1
size: .
D: .
J: TRBJ2-2
DNA: TGTGCCAGCAGCAAAGTCACGACCAAGCGGCTAGCGGGGGAGTCGGGCACCGGGGAGCTGTTTTTT
CDR3: CASSKVTTKRLAGESGTGELFF

V: TRBV5-1
size: .
D: TRBD1
J: TRBJ1-2
DNA: TGCGCCAGCAGCGAGTGGGGACAGGCTCGGGAGGGCTACACCTTC
CDR3: CASSEWGQAREGYTF

V: TRBV5-6
size: once
D: .
J: TRBJ2-7
DNA: TGTGCCAGCAGCTTAGTAGGGCGGGAGCAGTACTTC
CDR3: CASSLVGREQYF

V: TRBV19
size: .
D: .
J: TRBJ1-2
DNA: TGTGCCAGTAGTATCCTGGGGCCTGGGTATGGCTACACCTTC
CDR3: CASSILGPGYGYTF

V: TRBV2
size: few
D: .
J: TRBJ2-5
DNA: TGTGCCAGCAGCGTTGACAAGGGGGTGTGGGAGACCCAGTACTTC
CDR3: CASSVDKGVWETQYF

V: TRBV4-2
size: .
D: .
J: TRBJ2-5
DNA: TGTGCCAGCAGCCAAGTCCTGGAAGAGACCCAGTACTTC
CDR3: CASSQVLEETQYF

V: TRBV30
size: .
D: .
J: TRBJ2-3
DNA: TGTGCCTGGGGGGGAGGCACTAGCACAGATACGCAGTATTTT
CDR3: CAWGGGTSTDTQYF

V: TRBV6-1
size: .
D: .
J: TRBJ1-2
DNA: TGTGCCAGCCGTTCTAGGGGTGCCTATGGCTACACCTTC
CDR3: CASRSRGAYGYTF